One and the same sample provided the 10 T cell receptor beta chains below, sequenced in a study of metastatic and nonmetastatic thyroid tumors. TCRdb called clones again from the PCR reads with MiXCR. The table lists fewer than 20,000 clones, about 24% of them singletons. No patient received treatment before thyroid surgery. The sequenced sample was tumor tissue. These receptors were collected from a male donor with papillary thyroid cancer or a benign thyroid nodule (not recorded which). Some clones in this sample may be carry-over from other donors' samples.

On this clone: Mismatch with germline at one junction end may stem from a read error. The chain combines TRBV6-5 with TRBJ2-3; D unclear. CDR1 MNHEY and CDR2 SVGAGI come from the germline V gene. The CDR3 loop spans 15 amino acids. In nucleotides, the CDR3 is TGCGCCAGCAGTTCCTCCTTGGGTAGCACAGATACGCAGTATTTT. Protein: CASSSSLGSTDTQYF.

Ten or more counts support this clone. At the DNA level, this CDR3 is encoded by other sequences in the same sample as well. The rearrangement joins TRBV4-2 to TRBJ2-6; 9 bases are a match to TRBD2. Germline values: CDR1 LGHNA, CDR2 YNFKEQ. This CDR3 has 17 amino acids. The J segment lost 4 bases and the V segment lost 4 bases, leaving 8 bases of the junction unmatched. CDR3 protein: CASSPRGGAYGANVLTF. CDR3 DNA sequence: TGTGCCAGCAGCCCCCGCGGGGGGGCCTACGGGGCCAACGTCCTGACTTTC.

By frequency in the sample, this clone is medium-sized. The rearrangement joins TRBV5-1 to TRBJ2-7; unclear D gene. CDR3 length: 12 residues. The germline CDR1 and CDR2 sequences are SGHRS and YFSETQ. The V end lost 4 bases, the J end lost 5 bases, and 10 bases lay between the germline ends. The DNA for the CDR3 is TGCGCCAGCAGCATACCCTCGAACGAGCAGTACTTC. Its translation: CASSIPSNEQYF.

This chain links TRBV20-1 with TRBJ1-2, with a weak D call TRBD1 (5 bases). The V end was cut by 3 bases, the J end by 8 bases, with 10 bases between. Germline CDR1 is DFQATT and CDR2 is SNEGSKA (reference sequence). The CDR3 runs to 11 residues. CDR3 region: CSASLREGYTF. In nucleotides, the CDR3 is TGCAGTGCTAGTCTCAGGGAAGGCTACACCTTC.

In this sample, this clone turned up many times. This may arise from a read error, as a much more abundant clone is one base away. This sample includes further DNA sequences coding for the same CDR3. This chain uses TRBV11-1 with TRBJ1-1, with 7 bases that match TRBD1. This CDR3 contains 13 residues. Germline CDR1 is SGHAT and CDR2 is FQDESV (reference sequence). CDR3 region: CASSLGTASEAFF. Written as DNA, the CDR3 is TGCGCCAGCAGCTTAGGGACAGCCTCTGAAGCTTTCTTT. The full variable domain, rest sourced from reference TRBV11-1 and TRBJ1-1, is EAEVAQSPRYKITEKSQAVAFWCDPISGHATLYWYRQILGQGPELLVQFQDESVVDDSQLPKDRFSAERLKGVDSTLKIQPAELGDSAMYLCASSLGTASEAFFGQGTRLTVV.

This clone was recorded many times. This sample includes further DNA sequences coding for the same CDR3. Here the CDR3 DNA reads TGTGCCAGCAGCTTGGCCTGGGGCTTGAACACTGAAGCTTTCTTT. Its protein product is CASSLAWGLNTEAFF. The V call is TRBV5-6, the J call TRBJ1-1, with TRBD1 as a possible D gene (5 bases). The CDR3 is 15 residues long. Germline V CDR1 and CDR2: SGHDT, YYEEEE. The V gene lost 0 bases and the J gene lost 0 bases, with 9 bases spanning the gap.

This chain uses TRBV12-5 with TRBJ2-7; D is uncertain. Trimming took off 0 bases at V and 13 bases at J, with 13 bases between the two ends. This CDR3 region has 12 residues. Per the germline V gene, CDR1 is LGHNT and CDR2 is FRNRAP. This CDR3 reads CASGLVQWTIYF. The CDR3 DNA reads TGTGCTAGTGGTTTGGTGCAGTGGACGATCTACTTC.

For this clone: The junction does not match germline at one end; this may be a read error. The V call is TRBV5-4, the J call TRBJ2-7; perhaps D is TRBD1 or TRBD2 (6 bases each). Germline V gene lookup returns CDR1 SGHNT and CDR2 YYREEE (reference sequence). The CDR3 is 15 residues long. CDR3 sequence reads: CASILVGWGAFEQYF. In nucleotides, the CDR3 is TGTGCCAGCATCTTGGTCGGCTGGGGGGCGTTTGAGCAGTACTTC.

V is TRBV12-3 or TRBV12-4 and J is TRBJ2-1; D is perhaps TRBD2 (5 bases). V was clipped by 4 bases and J by 4 bases, with 14 bases between them. The CDR3 extends over 15 amino acids. The CDR3 is CASSSRVRGYNEQFF. The CDR3 DNA reads as TGTGCCAGCAGTTCCCGCGTTCGGGGTTACAATGAGCAGTTCTTC.

The rearrangement joins TRBV27 to TRBJ1-4; a weak D match, TRBD1 (5 bases). CDR1 is MNHEY, CDR2 SMNVEV, per germline (reference sequence). V lost 6 bases and J 7 bases, leaving 15 bases between the germline ends. The CDR3 runs to 14 residues. CDR3 sequence (DNA): TGTGCCAGCAGCCCCGGGGCATTGCCTGAAAAACTGTTTTTT. Protein product: CASSPGALPEKLFF.